This is a list of T cell receptor beta chains from one sample in a study of OX40 agonist ivuxolimab in advanced cancers. Assay used: immunoSEQ multiplex PCR; TCRdb lists only in-frame clones, some missing. The data hold 85,000 to 130,000 clones, with 75% to 95% observed a single time. Source: CD4+ or CD8+ T cells sorted from blood, taken in a trial of the OX40 agonist ivuxolimab. These TCRs come from an adult with an advanced solid tumor such as melanoma, head and neck, liver or kidney cancer. CDR3s leave out the opening cysteine and the closing phenylalanine or tryptophan.

j_call	v_call	cdr3_length	cdr3_aa
TRBJ2-3	TRBV29-1	10	SVVFDTDTQY
TRBJ1-5	TRBV7-2	12	ASSWGGQGPPQH
TRBJ2-1	TRBV6-5	12	ATLGTGRYNEQF
TRBJ2-2	TRBV15	15	ATSRGSRGLRTGELF
TRBJ2-2	TRBV18	11	ASSPWTSGELF
TRBJ1-4	TRBV28	13	ASSTSRGGDEKLF
TRBJ2-7	TRBV6-5	12	ASSYRDRDYEQY
TRBJ2-7	TRBV4-1	13	ASSHRSQGVYEQY
TRBJ1-4	TRBV7-2	13	ASSLEKGASEKLF
TRBJ2-3	TRBV7-2	11	ASSLAYRDTQY
TRBJ1-1	TRBV4-1	13	ASSQDVTGGTEAF
TRBJ1-4	TRBV28	12	ASRSGQGGEKLF
TRBJ2-3	TRBV18	11	ASSDYLTDTQY
TRBJ1-2	TRBV18	13	ASSPASREGRGYT
TRBJ2-5	TRBV30	14	AWSVPPAGRQETQY
TRBJ1-2	TRBV6-5	11	ASSYRANYGYT
TRBJ2-7	TRBV5-5	11	ASSLRESYEQY
TRBJ2-5	TRBV7-2	12	ASSLYRSAETQY
TRBJ2-7	TRBV28	12	ASSPGTSFYEQY
TRBJ2-7	TRBV4-1	12	ASSQDTVAYEQY
TRBJ2-1	TRBV19	12	ASSPNLMDGEQF
TRBJ2-3	TRBV7-3	12	ASSPRTATDTQY
TRBJ2-7	TRBV5-1	12	ASSPLDRAYEQY
TRBJ2-7	TRBV5-1	14	ASSSAGQGYSYEQY
TRBJ1-4	TRBV6-5	12	ASSYSRKREKLF
TRBJ1-5	TRBV28	14	ASSQGTLINRQPQH
TRBJ2-7	TRBV6-5	12	ASRSTGFSYEQY
TRBJ2-3	TRBV2	13	ASSWTEPSTDTQY
TRBJ2-3	TRBV18	10	ASSQTGTGET
TRBJ2-3	TRBV18	12	ASLPGLATDTQY
TRBJ2-5	TRBV2	10	ASSEAGETQY
TRBJ1-1	TRBV11-1	12	ASSLMGQGAEAF
TRBJ2-2	TRBV28	14	ASSAIDGFFTGELF
TRBJ2-1	TRBV11-1	12	ASSFDRGGNEQF
TRBJ1-1	TRBV7-8	11	ASSFTRQGEAF
TRBJ1-1	TRBV6-1	15	ASSEPRGFIMNTEAF
TRBJ2-3	TRBV7-9	15	ASSSGTSGHSTDTQY
TRBJ1-1	TRBV28	10	ATRIGYTEAF
TRBJ2-7	TRBV18	17	ASSPPVGTSRGRREEQY
TRBJ1-5	TRBV4-2	12	ASSHGQGNQPQH
TRBJ2-5	TRBV6-1	12	ASSERGGGETQY
TRBJ2-5	TRBV5-1	13	ASSRTSGVQETQY
TRBJ1-2	TRBV18	14	ASSPRTGKANYGYT
TRBJ2-7	TRBV19	14	ASSLRPGKTSYEQY